The 24 T cell receptor beta chains below all came from one sample that was sequenced in a study of tumor-infiltrating lymphocytes in primary liver carcinoma (TCRdb year 2017). Without any cell sorting, total RNA and DNA were co-extracted from around 18-30 mg of bulk tissue using the AllPrep DNA/RNA mini kit. The reads were generated on an Illumina HiSeq 2500. A constant-region primer and ProtoScript II reverse transcriptase were used to reverse-transcribe TCRbeta-specific cDNA from about 500 ng total RNA. Three nested multiplex PCR rounds, following a slightly modified ARM-PCR procedure, were used to build the TCRbeta libraries. Multiplex TRBV1-TRBV30 forward primers and a Cbeta reverse primer were used in the first two PCR rounds, each of which was run for about 10 cycles. The raw public data were reprocessed by TCRdb itself: fastp quality trimming at Q25, MiXCR clonotype calling, in-frame beta chains only. Identical CDR3 proteins give one entry, which carries the most common genes and DNA. A total of about 37,000 distinct CDR3 sequences appear in this sample, 60% to 80% of them only once. The ten largest clones represent 35% to 40% of the sample.

Sequenced: tumor-adjacent normal liver tissue. These receptors originate from a man aged 40-49 years with primary liver carcinoma and hepatitis B virus infection.

The chain links TRBV10-2 to TRBJ1-1; D not certain. The CDR3 is 13 residues long. Germline V lookup: CDR1 WSHSY, CDR2 SAAADI. Trimming removed 4 bases from V and 2 bases from J, with 8 bases in between. The DNA for the CDR3 is TGCGCCAGCAGTGTTGTGGAAAACACTGAAGCTTTCTTT. It is translated as CASSVVENTEAFF.

As concerns this clonotype: A junction boundary mismatches the germline segment, possibly from a read error. This chain uses TRBV11-1 with TRBJ2-4, with a weak D call TRBD2 (6 bases). Looked up from germline, CDR1 is SGHAT and CDR2 is FQDESV (reference sequence). The CDR3 contains 17 residues. CDR3 protein: CASSFPGISGTKNLQYF. The DNA for the CDR3 is TGTGCCAGCAGCTTTCCCGGGATTAGCGGAACCAAAAACCTTCAGTACTTC.

A note on this clonotype: At one boundary the junction diverges from the germline segment, which might be a read error. The chain employs TRBV6-1 and TRBJ2-3; D not certain. The germline V gene encodes CDR1 MNHNS and CDR2 SASEGT. There are 12 residues in the CDR3. Written as DNA, the CDR3 is TGTGCCAGCAAGCTTAGCACAGATACGCACTATTTT. Amino acids: CASKLSTDTHYF.

V gene TRBV5-1 combines with J gene TRBJ2-7; possibly TRBD2 for D (6 bases). From germline, CDR1 is SGHRS and CDR2 YFSETQ. The CDR3 loop spans 16 amino acids. Trimming took off 3 bases at V and 0 bases at J, with 16 bases between the two ends. The CDR3 DNA is TGCGCCAGCAGCTGGGGAGGTAGCGGTTACTCCTACGAGCAGTACTTC. Translated: CASSWGGSGYSYEQYF.

Note on this clonotype: A read error may account for a junction end that differs from germline. This chain joins TRBV7-9 and TRBJ2-1, with D perhaps matching TRBD1 (5 bases). In germline, CDR1 is SEHNR, CDR2 FQNEAQ (reference sequence). This CDR3 has 15 residues. The CDR3 coding sequence is TGCGCCAGCAGTGACAGTTCATCCGAAAACGATGAGCAGTTCTTC. It is translated as CASSDSSSENDEQFF. Based on the CDR3 plus reference TRBV7-9 and TRBJ2-1, the full variable domain is DTGVSQNPRHKITKRGQNVTFRCDPISEHNRLYWYRQTLGQGPEFLTYFQNEAQLEKSRLLSDRFSAERPKGSFSTLEIQRTEQGDSAMYLCASSDSSSENDEQFFGPGTRLTVL.

With respect to this clonotype: The conserved final phenylalanine or tryptophan is absent from the CDR3, which likely points to a read error. The chain couples TRBV4-3 to TRBJ2-5; D may be TRBD1 (5 bases). The V end was cut by 0 bases, the J end by 10 bases, with 9 bases between. Germline V gene sequence: CDR1 LGHNA, CDR2 YSLEER. The CDR3 has 12 residues. Here the CDR3 DNA reads TGCGCCAGCAGCCAAGACTGGACATTCCAGTACTCC. This sequence encodes CASSQDWTFQYS.

The chain carries TRBV29-1 and TRBJ1-1; no definite D call. The CDR3 is 12 residues long. CDR1 and CDR2 from the germline V gene are SQVTM and ANQGSEA. The CDR3 here is CRGREVVTEAFF. CDR3 nucleotides: TGCAGGGGCAGAGAAGTGGTTACTGAAGCTTTCTTT.

With respect to this clonotype: An end of the junction differs from the germline gene, which may be a read error. The V gene is TRBV29-1, the J gene TRBJ2-7; TRBD1 or TRBD2 may be the D gene (5 bases each). CDR3 length: 11 residues. Germline V gene lookup returns CDR1 SQVTM and CDR2 ANQGSEA. The CDR3 here is CSSLLGAEQYF. CDR3 coding DNA: TGTAGCTCCCTCCTCGGGGCCGAGCAGTACTTC.

This clonotype is labeled as medium-sized. The chain links TRBV28 to TRBJ2-7; a weak D match, TRBD1 (6 bases). CDR3 length: 15 amino acids. Germline CDR1 reads MDHEN; CDR2 reads SYDVKM. Trimming took 2 bases from V and 5 from J, leaving 16 bases between them. The CDR3 DNA reads as TGTGCCAGCAGTTTAAAAGGGCAGGGGAGTGACGAGCAGTACTTC. This translates into CASSLKGQGSDEQYF.

For this clonotype: One end of the junction fails to match germline, which may point to a read error. The chain is built from TRBV5-6 and TRBJ1-1; tentatively, D is TRBD1 (5 bases). Germline loops: CDR1 SGHDT, CDR2 YYEEEE. The CDR3 consists of 14 residues. DNA of the CDR3: TGTGCCGGCAGTCTTTGGGGGGAAGGCACTGAAGCTTTCTTT. Translated, it gives CAGSLWGEGTEAFF.

The chain links TRBV4-1 to TRBJ1-2; D gene uncertain. The V end lost 0 bases, the J end lost 11 bases, and 19 bases lay between the germline ends. Germline V gives CDR1 MGHRA, CDR2 YSYEKL. CDR3 length: 15 amino acids. The CDR3: CASSQERAGNCGYTF. DNA of the CDR3: TGCGCCAGCAGCCAAGAGCGGGCAGGAAACTGTGGATACACCTTC.

J is TRBJ2-1 and V is TRBV11-2, with 10 bases matching TRBD2. The CDR3 runs to 15 residues. Germline CDR1 and CDR2: SGHAT and FQNNGV. Trimming removed 5 bases from V and 4 bases from J; junction bases left unmatched: 5. Here the CDR3 DNA reads TGTGCCAGCAGCCCCCTAGCGGGAGAGTACAATGAGCAGTTCTTC. Amino acid sequence: CASSPLAGEYNEQFF.

A word on this clonotype: It is likely a read error, because the conserved phenylalanine at the end of the CDR3 is missing. The V call is TRBV12-3 or TRBV12-4, the J call TRBJ2-5; 7 nucleotides line up with TRBD1. V gave up 9 bases and J gave up 1 base; unmatched junction bases: 8. The CDR3 contains 14 residues. The CDR3 DNA sequence: TGTGCCAGTGCTCAGGGACAGTCCCAAGAGACCCAGTACTCC. Its translation is CASAQGQSQETQYS.

This clonotype is medium-sized in the sample. This chain connects TRBV6-5 to TRBJ2-2; TRBD1 or TRBD2 may be the D gene (5 bases each). Germline CDR1 and CDR2: MNHEY and SVGAGI. CDR3 size: 12 residues. The ends were cut back, 2 bases at V and 7 bases at J, with 5 bases in the middle. This chain's CDR3 is CASSYGGGELFF. In DNA, the CDR3 is TGTGCCAGCAGTTACGGGGGCGGGGAGCTGTTTTTT.

The gene calls are TRBV14 and TRBJ2-3; D ambiguous. V gave up 8 bases and J gave up 2 bases, with 8 bases separating them. The CDR3 spans 12 residues. From germline, CDR1 is SGHDN and CDR2 FVKESK. The CDR3 region is CASRGYTDTQYF. The CDR3 DNA is TGTGCCAGCCGAGGATACACAGATACGCAGTATTTT.

Concerning this clonotype itself: Without the conserved terminal phenylalanine or tryptophan, this CDR3 likely stems from a read error. The genes are TRBV6-5 and TRBJ2-3; TRBD2 might be the D (6 bases). From germline, CDR1 is MNHEY and CDR2 SVGAGI. The CDR3 runs 15 residues. The CDR3, as DNA: TGTGCCAGCAACCTAGGACTTGCGGGAACAGGTACGCAGTATTCT. This sequence encodes CASNLGLAGTGTQYS.

The J gene is TRBJ2-1, the V gene TRBV6-4, with D possibly being TRBD2 (6 bases). Germline V gene lookup returns CDR1 MRHNA and CDR2 SNTAGT. The CDR3 loop spans 14 amino acids. The CDR3 nucleotides read TGTGTCAGTAGCCCTGAGATCTATCGGGAGGAGCAGTTCTTC. This translates into CVSSPEIYREEQFF.

In regard to this clonotype: At one end the junction does not follow the germline gene, possibly because of a read error. V gene TRBV6-5 combines with J gene TRBJ2-1; D ambiguous. CDR1 is MNHEY, CDR2 SVGAGI, per germline. The CDR3 loop spans 14 amino acids. CDR3 nucleotide sequence: TGTGCCAGCAGTCAAGTCGGGTGGGTAGTTGAGCAGTCCTTC. Translating it yields CASSQVGWVVEQSF.

As regards this clonotype: One end of the junction is discordant with germline, which a read error may explain. The V gene is TRBV28, the J gene TRBJ2-3, with unresolved D. Germline loops: CDR1 MDHEN, CDR2 SYDVKM. The CDR3 runs to 14 residues. This chain's CDR3 is CASNLGSITDTQYF. As DNA, the CDR3 is TGTGCCAGCAATTTAGGTTCCATTACAGATACGCAGTATTTT.

Regarding this clonotype: An end of the junction does not agree with germline; a read error may underlie this. The chain has TRBV5-1 and TRBJ1-1, with unresolved D. Germline V gene sequence: CDR1 SGHRS, CDR2 YFSETQ. This CDR3 has 14 residues. In DNA form, the CDR3 reads TGCGACAGCAGCTTGGCCGGCGGTTACCCTGAAGCTTTCTTT. This translates into CDSSLAGGYPEAFF. Full variable domain (outside the CDR3, taken from reference TRBV5-1 and TRBJ1-1): KAGVTQTPRYLIKTRGQQVTLSCSPISGHRSVSWYQQTPGQGLQFLFEYFSETQRNKGNFPGRFSGRQFSNSRSEMNVSTLELGDSALYLCDSSLAGGYPEAFFGQGTRLTVV.

The genes are TRBV11-2 and TRBJ2-7; D gene unclear. The CDR3 extends over 14 amino acids. Germline V lookup: CDR1 SGHAT, CDR2 FQNNGV. V lost 6 bases and J lost 0, with 12 bases in between. The CDR3 here is CASSSNSNSYEQYV. For the CDR3, the DNA is TGTGCCAGCAGTTCTAACAGTAACTCCTACGAGCAGTACGTC.

This clonotype is medium-sized. The V and J genes are TRBV6-1 and TRBJ2-3, with 9 bases lining up with TRBD1. CDR3 length: 14 residues. Germline V gene lookup returns CDR1 MNHNS and CDR2 SASEGT. V shed 7 bases, J shed 2 bases, and the junction held 4 bases outside the gene matches. The CDR3 protein is CASTGQGDTDTQYF. CDR3 nucleotide sequence: TGTGCCAGCACGGGACAGGGCGACACAGATACGCAGTATTTT.

A note on this clonotype: An end of the junction differs from the germline gene, which may be a read error. This chain joins TRBV12-3 or TRBV12-4 and TRBJ2-1; possibly TRBD2 for D (6 bases). The CDR3 loop spans 15 amino acids. In DNA form, the CDR3 reads TGTGCCAGCAGTGCCACGGGAGTTTCGGCAAATGAGCAGCTCTTC. This translates into CASSATGVSANEQLF.

Details on this clonotype: The junction departs from germline at one end; a sequencing error may be responsible. The gene calls are TRBV10-3 and TRBJ2-2, with 8 bases aligning to TRBD2. Germline CDR1 ENHRY, CDR2 SYGVKD. The CDR3 spans 12 residues. CDR3 region: CAAGGAEWERSF. DNA of the CDR3: TGTGCCGCGGGAGGAGCCGAGTGGGAGCGGTCTTTT.